This T cell receptor beta chain was sequenced during a study of blood T cell repertoires in COVID-19. Study in general: Specimens from acute and convalescent COVID-19 originated in the United States, Italy and Spain. From T cells, B-cell-depleted T cells, or PBMCs came the material, which was cDNA or gDNA.

CDR1 is MGHRA and CDR2 is YSYEKL in the germline V gene. The CDR3 totals 17 residues. The V gene lost 0 bases and the J gene lost 8 bases, with 19 bases spanning the gap. Authors' analysis steps: Reference gene primers were amplified, and this amplification served to estimate nucleated cell counts. Only in-frame clones appear in the TCRdb table, and some are missing; sequencing was by immunoSEQ multiplex PCR. V, J and clone size derive from that table, while D and trimming were established from the DNA sequence. The sample shows over 85,000 clones, 70% to 90% of them seen only once. The clonotype originates from a human donor with acute or convalescent COVID-19. The donor label of this sample is uncertain. V gene TRBV4-1 combines with J gene TRBJ1-4, with D unclear. Sequencing was performed on peripheral blood. The CDR3 nucleotides read TGCGCCAGCAGCCAAGACTGGGAGACGCGGGGAAGCGAAAAACTGTTTTTT. This translates into CASSQDWETRGSEKLFF.